This entry features one T cell receptor beta chain sequence. This entry belongs to a study of blood T cell repertoires in COVID-19. At the level of the study: Samples representing acute and convalescent COVID-19 were sourced from the United States, Italy and Spain.

The method was immunoSEQ multiplex PCR; TCRdb's version includes in-frame clones alone and lacks a portion of them. This sample has 200,000 to 300,000 clones, with around 81% found just once. From germline, CDR1 is MNHNS and CDR2 SASEGT. V lost 2 bases to trimming and J lost 3 bases; unmatched junction nucleotides: 6. This CDR3 region has 15 residues. The clonotype originates from a woman in her fifties or sixties with active or convalescent COVID-19. The material sequenced was peripheral blood. The J gene is TRBJ2-7, the V gene TRBV6-1, with 8 positions matching TRBD2. The CDR3, as DNA: TGTGCCAGCAGTGAATGGGATAGCGGGGACTACGAGCAGTACGTC. Translation: CASSEWDSGDYEQYV.